This TCR beta chain was sequenced during a study of T cell responses to AZD1222 COVID-19 vaccine. There are 15 residues in the CDR3. Germline V gene data show CDR1 as MNHNY and CDR2 as SVGAGI (reference sequence). The J segment lost 1 base and the V segment lost 7 bases, leaving 8 bases of the junction unmatched. Method: immunoSEQ multiplex PCR; TCRdb's copy keeps in-frame clones and lacks some. The table shows 100,000 or so clones, with approximately 90% occurring only once. This receptor was taken from an adult in good health. This chain uses TRBV6-6 with TRBJ1-1, with TRBD1 identical over 8 bases. Here the sequenced sample was peripheral blood, taken on day 0 of AZD1222 vaccination. CDR3 DNA sequence: TGTGCCAGCATTCGATTTCAGGGGGCGAACACTGAAGCTTTCTTT. Protein product: CASIRFQGANTEAFF.